This TCR beta chain derives from a study of shared clonotypes between healthy human individuals. Study context: Three plates each covered CD4 naive and memory; CD8 naive two, CD8 memory one.

CD45RA-negative memory and CD45RA+ naive subsets were split from the CD4+ cells. The CDR3 consists of 13 residues. V was pared by 2 bases and J by 7 bases, with 4 bases of the junction left unmatched. Germline loops: CDR1 KGHSH, CDR2 LQKENI. Measured with immunoSEQ multiplex PCR; TCRdb has only the in-frame clones, and not every one. The sample shows some 1.4 million clones, roughly 96% of them seen only once. This clone was seen just once. The sequence was obtained from a man younger than 45 in good health. Sequencing input: naive CD4+ T cells sorted from blood. Specified subset: CD45RA+ positively selected. The gene calls are TRBV18 and TRBJ1-2; the match to TRBD1 covers 7 bases. The CDR3 sequence: CASSPTGESGYTF. The CDR3 DNA is TGTGCCAGCTCACCAACAGGGGAGAGTGGCTACACCTTC.